This T cell receptor beta chain was recorded in a study of OX40 agonist ivuxolimab in advanced cancers. The study, taken as a whole, reports: Partial responders receiving 0.1-3.0 mg/kg showed among the lowest clonal expansion.

Comments on this clone: Its antigen is still unknown.

Germline V CDR1 and CDR2: SNHLY, FYNNEI. The CDR3 extends over 12 amino acids. With 6 bases removed from V and 4 bases from J, the gap between germline ends came to 10 bases. Sequencing was performed with immunoSEQ multiplex PCR; in TCRdb, only in-frame clones are kept and a portion is missing. The table has tens of thousands of clones, around 76% seen once. The chain combines TRBV2 with TRBJ2-7, with a tentative D call TRBD1 (5 bases). The sequencing here drew on CD4+ or CD8+ T cells sorted from blood, taken in a trial of the OX40 agonist ivuxolimab. This TCR was recovered from an adult with an advanced solid tumor such as melanoma, head and neck, liver or kidney cancer. In nucleotides, the CDR3 is TGTGCCAGCAGGGACATGAGATACGAGCAGTACTTC. Encoded protein: CASRDMRYEQYF. The full variable domain, rest sourced from reference TRBV2 and TRBJ2-7, is EPEVTQTPSHQVTQMGQEVILRCVPISNHLYFYWYRQILGQKVEFLVSFYNNEISEKSEIFDDQFSVERPDGSNFTLKIRSTKLEDSAMYFCASRDMRYEQYFGPGTRLTVT.